This T cell receptor beta chain was captured in a study of T-cell reconstitution after alpha-beta-depleted transplantation in children. V gave up 0 bases and J gave up 1 base, with 13 bases separating them. This CDR3 contains 17 residues. CDR1 and CDR2 (germline): LGHDT, YNNKEL (reference sequence). During its preparation, the TCRbeta library received unique molecular identifiers. TCRdb itself ran the PCR reads through MiXCR, one entry per CDR3 protein. The table shows 170,000 or so distinct CDR3 sequences, with less than 8% occurring only once. The TCR was taken from a human donor who donated a stem cell graft to a child with Wiskott-Aldrich syndrome. The input for sequencing was PBMCs from the stem cell graft donor, taken from the stem cell graft. This chain joins TRBV3-1 and TRBJ1-5; perhaps TRBD1 as D (5 bases). CDR3 nucleotide sequence: TGTGCCAGCAGCCAAGATTCCCACGCAGGGAGCAATCAGCCCCAGCATTTT. Its protein product is CASSQDSHAGSNQPQHF.